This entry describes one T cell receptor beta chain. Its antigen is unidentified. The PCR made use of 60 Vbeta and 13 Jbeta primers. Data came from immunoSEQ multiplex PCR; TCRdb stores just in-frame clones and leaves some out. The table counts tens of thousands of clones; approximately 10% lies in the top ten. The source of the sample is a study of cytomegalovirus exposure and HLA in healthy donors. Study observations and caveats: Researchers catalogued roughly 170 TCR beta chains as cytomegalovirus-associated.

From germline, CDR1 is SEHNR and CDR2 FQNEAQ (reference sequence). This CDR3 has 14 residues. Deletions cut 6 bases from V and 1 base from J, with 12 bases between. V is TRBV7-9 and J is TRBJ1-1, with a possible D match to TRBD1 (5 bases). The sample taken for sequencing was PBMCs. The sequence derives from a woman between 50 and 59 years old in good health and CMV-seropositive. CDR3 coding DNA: TGTGCCAGCAGTTTTACGGGGGGGAACACTGAAGCTTTCTTT. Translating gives CASSFTGGNTEAFF.